The 10 T cell receptor beta chains below were found in one sample sequenced in a study of blood T cell repertoires in COVID-19. The protocol was immunoSEQ multiplex PCR, while the TCRdb copy is restricted to in-frame clones and leaves out a portion. Among more than 200,000 clones listed, around 78% were seen once. Material: peripheral blood. The origin of the receptors is a woman aged 65 to 85 with active or convalescent COVID-19.

The chain combines TRBV19 with TRBJ1-4; 10 nucleotides match TRBD1. J was trimmed by 7 bases and V by 11 bases; bases with no gene match: 10. Germline V gives CDR1 LNHDA, CDR2 SQIVND (reference sequence). This CDR3 is built from 14 residues. CDR3 sequence (DNA): TGTGCCGTGGGGACAGGGGATTCCACTGAAAAACTGTTTTTT. Protein product: CAVGTGDSTEKLFF.

The J gene is TRBJ1-2, the V gene TRBV3-1 (or the pseudogene TRBV3-2); no clear D. The CDR3 has 15 residues. CDR1 LGHDT and CDR2 YNNKEL come from the germline V gene (reference sequence). V lost 6 bases and J 4 bases, leaving 18 bases between the germline ends. The CDR3 bases are TGTGCCAGCAGGAATACAAGGAGGGATCCCTATGGCTACACCTTC. Translated: CASRNTRRDPYGYTF.

The V and J genes are TRBV5-1 and TRBJ2-5; TRBD1 matches at 10 bases. V lost 4 bases and J lost 4; bases outside the gene matches: 7. Germline CDR1 SGHRS, CDR2 YFSETQ. The CDR3 extends over 15 amino acids. The CDR3 sequence: CASSLTGTGVETQYF. The CDR3 DNA is TGCGCCAGCAGCCTGACCGGGACAGGGGTAGAGACCCAGTACTTC. The entire variable domain, with the rest obtained from reference TRBV5-1 and TRBJ2-5, is as follows: KAGVTQTPRYLIKTRGQQVTLSCSPISGHRSVSWYQQTPGQGLQFLFEYFSETQRNKGNFPGRFSGRQFSNSRSEMNVSTLELGDSALYLCASSLTGTGVETQYFGPGTRLLVL.

This clone was seen just once. The CDR3 DNA follows: TGCAGCGTCGCGACATTAGGGACAGGGATGGGCGAGCAGTACTTC. As protein: CSVATLGTGMGEQYF. The chain couples TRBV29-1 to TRBJ2-7; 9 bases agree with TRBD1. CDR1 and CDR2 from the germline V gene are SQVTM and ANQGSEA. The ends lost 6 bases at V and 6 bases at J; junction bases unmatched: 15. CDR3 length equals 15 residues.

V usage is TRBV13 and J usage is TRBJ1-2; weak D call: TRBD1 (6 bases). CDR1 and CDR2 (germline): PRHDT, FYEKMQ (reference sequence). The ends were cut back, 0 bases at V and 2 bases at J, with 10 bases in the middle. The CDR3 contains 15 residues. CDR3 sequence reads: CASSLGRTANYGYTF. The CDR3 DNA is TGTGCCAGCAGCTTAGGTAGGACAGCCAACTATGGCTACACCTTC.

V usage is TRBV11-3 and J usage is TRBJ2-5, with D possibly being TRBD2 (6 bases). There are 15 residues in the CDR3. Germline V gene lookup returns CDR1 SGHNT and CDR2 YENEEA. V shed 2 bases and J shed 3 bases, with 13 bases lying between them. The CDR3 coding sequence is TGTGCCAGCAGCTTAAGCGGGCGAGCGGAAGAGACCCAGTACTTC. It encodes CASSLSGRAEETQYF.

This rearrangement joins TRBV4-1 to TRBJ2-2; D perhaps matches TRBD2 (5 bases). Trimming pared 0 bases from V and 0 bases from J, leaving 14 bases between. Germline V gene lookup returns CDR1 MGHRA and CDR2 YSYEKL. The CDR3 runs to 18 residues. The CDR3 DNA follows: TGCGCCAGCAGCCAAGAGGCCCCCCGGACTTCGAACACCGGGGAGCTGTTTTTT. It encodes CASSQEAPRTSNTGELFF.

This chain links TRBV6-2 or TRBV6-3 with TRBJ2-7; 7 nucleotides line up with TRBD1. The CDR3 consists of 13 residues. Germline V lookup: CDR1 MNHEY, CDR2 SVGEGT. Losses at the gene ends were 6 bases for V and 2 bases for J; bases not matched to a gene: 4. The CDR3, as DNA: TGTGCCAGCAGCCCCGGGACAGCCTACGAGCAGTACTTC. Translating gives CASSPGTAYEQYF.

The J gene is TRBJ1-1, the V gene TRBV7-2; no firm D call. From germline, CDR1 is SGHTA and CDR2 FQGNSA. The CDR3 is 14 amino acids. Trimming took off 2 bases at V and 6 bases at J, with 13 bases between the two ends. CDR3 sequence reads: CASSLSASSAEAFF. The DNA of the CDR3 is TGTGCCAGCAGCTTATCGGCGTCGAGCGCTGAAGCTTTCTTT.

This chain joins TRBV7-2 and TRBJ1-5; 8 bases fit TRBD1. From germline, CDR1 is SGHTA and CDR2 FQGNSA. The CDR3 is made up of 15 amino acids. The J segment lost 0 bases and the V segment lost 4 bases, leaving 2 bases of the junction unmatched. CDR3 DNA sequence: TGTGCCAGCAGCTCGGGACAGGTTAGCAATCAGCCCCAGCATTTT. It yields the protein CASSSGQVSNQPQHF.